Sequencing of this T cell receptor beta chain was carried out in a study of response to subunit inactivated influenza vaccine. Regarding the study as a whole: Authors suggested each seasonal influenza vaccination recruits few new T cells.

This clonotype was observed a handful of times. Its antigen is still unknown. TCRdb reanalysed the RT-PCR reads using MiXCR and keeps one entry per CDR3 protein. Of about 580,000 distinct CDR3 sequences in the sample, 12% to 15% were seen once. Sequencing was performed on PBMCs from blood, taken less than 13 days after vaccination. The clonotype comes from a man aged 50-60 years who received an inactivated influenza vaccine.

The CDR3 DNA reads as TGTGCCAGCAGTCCCCGCCGGGACTCCTATGGCTACACCTTC. This encodes CASSPRRDSYGYTF. The chain carries TRBV12-3 or TRBV12-4 and TRBJ1-2, with TRBD1 as a possible D gene (5 bases). The CDR3 consists of 14 residues. V was cut by 5 bases and J by 4 bases, with 14 bases left in between.